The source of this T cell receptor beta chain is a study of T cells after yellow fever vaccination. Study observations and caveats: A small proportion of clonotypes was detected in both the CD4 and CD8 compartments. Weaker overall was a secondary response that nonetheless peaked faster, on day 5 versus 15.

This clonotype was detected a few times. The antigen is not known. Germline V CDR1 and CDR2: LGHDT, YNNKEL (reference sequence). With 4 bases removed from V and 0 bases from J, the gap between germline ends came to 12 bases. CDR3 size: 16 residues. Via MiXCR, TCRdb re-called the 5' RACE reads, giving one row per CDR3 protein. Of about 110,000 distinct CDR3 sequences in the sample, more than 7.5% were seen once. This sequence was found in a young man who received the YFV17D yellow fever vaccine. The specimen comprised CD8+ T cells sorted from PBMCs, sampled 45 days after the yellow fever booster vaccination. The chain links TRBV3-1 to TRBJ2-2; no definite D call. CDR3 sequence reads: CASSLGWVANTGELFF. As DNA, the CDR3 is TGTGCCAGCAGCCTTGGTTGGGTCGCGAACACCGGGGAGCTGTTTTTT. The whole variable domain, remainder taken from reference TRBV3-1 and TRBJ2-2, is DTAVSQTPKYLVTQMGNDKSIKCEQNLGHDTMYWYKQDSKKFLKIMFSYNNKELIINETVPNRFSPKSPDKAHLNLHINSLELGDSAVYFCASSLGWVANTGELFFGEGSRLTVL.